This TCR beta chain appears in the sequencing data of a study of T cell responses to AZD1222 COVID-19 vaccine. Study-level findings and limits: None of the repertoires were sampled until the peak T cell response had passed. Recipients of AZD1222 seropositive at baseline numbered only 6 or 7. CD4 TCRs covered the whole spike, strongest at regions 160-218 and 743-854. Spike-specific TCR depth and breadth grew after two AZD1222 doses.

The method was immunoSEQ multiplex PCR; TCRdb's version includes in-frame clones alone and lacks a portion of them. The sample carries about 130,000 clones, about 93% recorded once. For this clone: Its antigen is currently unknown.

CDR1 is ENHRY, CDR2 SYGVKD, per germline. J was trimmed by 8 bases and V by 7 bases; bases with no gene match: 6. The CDR3 contains 13 residues. The TCR sequence derives from an adult who received the AZD1222 COVID-19 vaccine. This chain links TRBV10-3 with TRBJ1-2; 11 positions agree with TRBD1. Sequencing was performed on peripheral blood, taken 28 days after the second AZD1222 dose. The CDR3 here is CAINPDRGLGYTF. The CDR3 DNA follows: TGTGCCATCAATCCGGACAGGGGGCTCGGCTACACCTTC.